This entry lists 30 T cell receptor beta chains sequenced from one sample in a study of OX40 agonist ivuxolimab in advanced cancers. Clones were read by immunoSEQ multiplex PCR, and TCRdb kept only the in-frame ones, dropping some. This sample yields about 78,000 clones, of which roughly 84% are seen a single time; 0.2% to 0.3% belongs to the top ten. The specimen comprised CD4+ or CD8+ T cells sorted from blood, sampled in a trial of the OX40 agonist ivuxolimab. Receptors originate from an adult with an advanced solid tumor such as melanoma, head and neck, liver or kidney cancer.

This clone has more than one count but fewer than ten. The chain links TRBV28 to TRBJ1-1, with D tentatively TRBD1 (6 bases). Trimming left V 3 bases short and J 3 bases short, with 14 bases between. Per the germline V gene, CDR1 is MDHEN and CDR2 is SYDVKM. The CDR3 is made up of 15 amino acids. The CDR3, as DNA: TGTGCCAGCAGTTTCCGGGGGCGAGGAGACACTGAAGCTTTCTTT. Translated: CASSFRGRGDTEAFF.

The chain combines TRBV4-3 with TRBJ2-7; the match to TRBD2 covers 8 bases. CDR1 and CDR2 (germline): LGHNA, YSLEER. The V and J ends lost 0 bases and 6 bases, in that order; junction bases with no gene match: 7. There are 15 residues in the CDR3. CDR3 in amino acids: CASSQEQAGVREQYF. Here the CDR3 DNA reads TGCGCCAGCAGCCAAGAACAAGCGGGAGTACGCGAGCAGTACTTC.

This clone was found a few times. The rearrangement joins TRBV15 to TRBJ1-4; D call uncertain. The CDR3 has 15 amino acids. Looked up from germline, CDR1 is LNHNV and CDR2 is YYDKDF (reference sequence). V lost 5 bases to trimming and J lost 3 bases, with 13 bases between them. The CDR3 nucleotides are TGTGCCACCAGCCCCCGGGCCAGAGCTAATGAAAAACTGTTTTTT. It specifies CATSPRARANEKLFF.

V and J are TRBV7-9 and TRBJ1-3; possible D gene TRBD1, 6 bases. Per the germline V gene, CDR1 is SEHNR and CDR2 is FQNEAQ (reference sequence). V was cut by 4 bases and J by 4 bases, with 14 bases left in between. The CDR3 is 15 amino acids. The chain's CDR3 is CASSSDAGAGNTIYF. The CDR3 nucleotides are TGTGCCAGCAGCTCCGACGCAGGGGCGGGAAACACCATATATTTT. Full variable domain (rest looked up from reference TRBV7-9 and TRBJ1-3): DTGVSQNPRHKITKRGQNVTFRCDPISEHNRLYWYRQTLGQGPEFLTYFQNEAQLEKSRLLSDRFSAERPKGSFSTLEIQRTEQGDSAMYLCASSSDAGAGNTIYFGEGSWLTVV.

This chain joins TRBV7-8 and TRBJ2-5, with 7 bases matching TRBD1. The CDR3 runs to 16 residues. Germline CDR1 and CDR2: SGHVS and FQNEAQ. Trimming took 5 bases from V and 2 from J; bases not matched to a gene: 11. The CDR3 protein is CASSPRIGTAQETQYF. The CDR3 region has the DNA TGTGCCAGCAGCCCGCGTATCGGGACAGCACAAGAGACCCAGTACTTC.

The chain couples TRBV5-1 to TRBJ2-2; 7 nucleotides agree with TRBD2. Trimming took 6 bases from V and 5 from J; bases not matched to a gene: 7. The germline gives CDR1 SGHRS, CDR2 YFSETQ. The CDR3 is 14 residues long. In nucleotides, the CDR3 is TGCGCCAGCATCAACCCTAGCGGAACCGGGGAGCTGTTTTTT. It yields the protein CASINPSGTGELFF. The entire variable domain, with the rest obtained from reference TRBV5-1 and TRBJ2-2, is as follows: KAGVTQTPRYLIKTRGQQVTLSCSPISGHRSVSWYQQTPGQGLQFLFEYFSETQRNKGNFPGRFSGRQFSNSRSEMNVSTLELGDSALYLCASINPSGTGELFFGEGSRLTVL.

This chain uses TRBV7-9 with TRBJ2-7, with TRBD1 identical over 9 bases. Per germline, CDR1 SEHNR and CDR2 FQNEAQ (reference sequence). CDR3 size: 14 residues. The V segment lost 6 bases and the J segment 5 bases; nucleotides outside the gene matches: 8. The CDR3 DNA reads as TGTGCCAGCAGTACCTGGACAGGGGAAAACGAGCAGTACTTC. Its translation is CASSTWTGENEQYF.

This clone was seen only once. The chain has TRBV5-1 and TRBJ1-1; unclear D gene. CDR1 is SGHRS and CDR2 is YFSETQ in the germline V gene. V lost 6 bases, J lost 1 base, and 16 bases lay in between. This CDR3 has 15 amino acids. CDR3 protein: CASNFGGNWNTEAFF. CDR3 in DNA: TGCGCCAGCAACTTTGGAGGGAATTGGAACACTGAAGCTTTCTTT.

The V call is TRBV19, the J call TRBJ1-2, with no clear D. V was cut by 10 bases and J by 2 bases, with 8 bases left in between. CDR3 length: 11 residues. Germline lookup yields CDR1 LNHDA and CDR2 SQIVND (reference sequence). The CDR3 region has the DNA TGTGCCACCTACAGAAACTATGGCTACACCTTC. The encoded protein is CATYRNYGYTF.

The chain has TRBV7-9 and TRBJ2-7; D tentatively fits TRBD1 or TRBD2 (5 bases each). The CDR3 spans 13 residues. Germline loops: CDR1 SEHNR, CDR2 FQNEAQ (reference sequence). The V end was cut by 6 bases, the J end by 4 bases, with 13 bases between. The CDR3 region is CASSSQGGYEQYF. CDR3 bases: TGTGCCAGCAGTTCCCAGGGCGGGTACGAGCAGTACTTC.

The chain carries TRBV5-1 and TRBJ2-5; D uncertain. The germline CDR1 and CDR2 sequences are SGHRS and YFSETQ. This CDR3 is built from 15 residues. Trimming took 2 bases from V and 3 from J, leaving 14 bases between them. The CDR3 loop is CASSLFGVAEETQYF. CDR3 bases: TGCGCCAGCAGCTTATTCGGCGTTGCGGAAGAGACCCAGTACTTC.

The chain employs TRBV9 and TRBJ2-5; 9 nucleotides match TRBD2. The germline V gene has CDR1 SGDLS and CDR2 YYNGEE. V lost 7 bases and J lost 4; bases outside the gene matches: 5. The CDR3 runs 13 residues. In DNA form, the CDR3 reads TGTGCCAGCGGGCGGGAGGGGGGAGAGACCCAGTACTTC. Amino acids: CASGREGGETQYF.

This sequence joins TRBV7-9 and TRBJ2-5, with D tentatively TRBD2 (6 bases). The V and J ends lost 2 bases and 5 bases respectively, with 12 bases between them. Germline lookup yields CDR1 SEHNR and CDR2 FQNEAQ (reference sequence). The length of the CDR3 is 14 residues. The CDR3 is CASSLYGSRETQYF. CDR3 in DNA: TGTGCCAGCAGCTTATACGGGAGTCGTGAGACCCAGTACTTC.

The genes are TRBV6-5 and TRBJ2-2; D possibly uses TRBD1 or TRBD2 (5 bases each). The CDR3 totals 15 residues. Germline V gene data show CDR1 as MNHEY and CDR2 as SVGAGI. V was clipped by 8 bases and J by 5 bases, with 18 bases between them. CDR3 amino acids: CASWSGTSRTGELFF. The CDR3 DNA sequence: TGTGCCAGCTGGTCCGGGACCTCGCGGACCGGGGAGCTGTTTTTT.

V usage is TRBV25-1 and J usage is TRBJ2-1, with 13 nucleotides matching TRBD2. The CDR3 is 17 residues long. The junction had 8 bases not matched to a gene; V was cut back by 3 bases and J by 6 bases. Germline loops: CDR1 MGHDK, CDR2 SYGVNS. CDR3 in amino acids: CASSDPELAGGGNEQFF. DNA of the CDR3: TGTGCCAGCAGTGATCCAGAACTAGCGGGAGGGGGCAATGAGCAGTTCTTC.

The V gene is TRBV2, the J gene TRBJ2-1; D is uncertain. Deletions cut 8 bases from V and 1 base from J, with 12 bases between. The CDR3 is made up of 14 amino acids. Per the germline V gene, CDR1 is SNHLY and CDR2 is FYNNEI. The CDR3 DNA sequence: TGTGCCAGCCAGCCTGGCGAGTCCTACAATGAGCAGTTCTTC. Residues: CASQPGESYNEQFF.

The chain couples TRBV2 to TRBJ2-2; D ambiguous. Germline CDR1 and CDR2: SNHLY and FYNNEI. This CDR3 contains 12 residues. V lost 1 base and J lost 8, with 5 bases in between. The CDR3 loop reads CASSEGLGELFF. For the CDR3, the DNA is TGTGCCAGCAGTGAAGGTCTAGGGGAGCTGTTTTTT. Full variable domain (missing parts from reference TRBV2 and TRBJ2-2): EPEVTQTPSHQVTQMGQEVILRCVPISNHLYFYWYRQILGQKVEFLVSFYNNEISEKSEIFDDQFSVERPDGSNFTLKIRSTKLEDSAMYFCASSEGLGELFFGEGSRLTVL.

This CDR3 is CASSHQVFTEAFF. The CDR3 DNA reads as TGCGCCAGCAGTCATCAGGTCTTTACTGAAGCTTTCTTT. The rearrangement uses TRBV10-1 and TRBJ1-1; no reliable D call. Trimming removed 5 bases from V and 5 bases from J, with 12 bases in between. This CDR3 comprises 13 residues. In germline, CDR1 is WNHNN, CDR2 SYGVQD (reference sequence).

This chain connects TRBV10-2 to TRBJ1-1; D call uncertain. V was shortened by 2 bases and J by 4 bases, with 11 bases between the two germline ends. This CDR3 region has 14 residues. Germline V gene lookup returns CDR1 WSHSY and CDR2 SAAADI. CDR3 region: CASSEGEYATEAFF. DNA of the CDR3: TGCGCCAGCAGTGAGGGGGAATACGCCACTGAAGCTTTCTTT.

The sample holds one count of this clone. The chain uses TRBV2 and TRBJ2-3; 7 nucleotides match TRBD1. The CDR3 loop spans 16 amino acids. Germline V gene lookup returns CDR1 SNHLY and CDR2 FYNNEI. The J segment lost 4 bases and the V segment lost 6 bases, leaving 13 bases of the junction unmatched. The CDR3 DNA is TGTGCCAGCAGGGCTTCCAGGGGGTTTCGTCCAGATACGCAGTATTTT. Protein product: CASRASRGFRPDTQYF.

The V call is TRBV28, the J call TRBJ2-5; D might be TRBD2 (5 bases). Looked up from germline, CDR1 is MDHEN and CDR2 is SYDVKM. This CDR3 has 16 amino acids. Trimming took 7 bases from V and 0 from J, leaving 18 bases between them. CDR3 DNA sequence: TGTGCCAGCAACCCCGGAGACTACCAAGACCAAGAGACCCAGTACTTC. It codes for CASNPGDYQDQETQYF.

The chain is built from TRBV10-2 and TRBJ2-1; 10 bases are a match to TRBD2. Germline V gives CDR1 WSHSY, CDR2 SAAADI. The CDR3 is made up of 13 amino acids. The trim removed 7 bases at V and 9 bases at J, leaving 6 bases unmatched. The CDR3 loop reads CASIIAGGSEQFF. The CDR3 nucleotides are TGCGCCAGCATAATAGCGGGAGGAAGTGAGCAGTTCTTC.

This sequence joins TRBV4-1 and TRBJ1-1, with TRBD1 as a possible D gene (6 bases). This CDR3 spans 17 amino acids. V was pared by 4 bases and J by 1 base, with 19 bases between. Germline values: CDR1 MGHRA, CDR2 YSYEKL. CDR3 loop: CASSPRHPQGTNTEAFF. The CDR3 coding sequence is TGCGCCAGCAGCCCCCGCCACCCACAGGGCACGAACACTGAAGCTTTCTTT.

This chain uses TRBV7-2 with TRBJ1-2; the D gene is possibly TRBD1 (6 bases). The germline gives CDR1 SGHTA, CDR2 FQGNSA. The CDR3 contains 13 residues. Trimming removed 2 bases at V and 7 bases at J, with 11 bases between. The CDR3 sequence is CASSLQGFRGYTF. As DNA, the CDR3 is TGTGCCAGCAGCTTACAGGGGTTCCGTGGCTACACCTTC.

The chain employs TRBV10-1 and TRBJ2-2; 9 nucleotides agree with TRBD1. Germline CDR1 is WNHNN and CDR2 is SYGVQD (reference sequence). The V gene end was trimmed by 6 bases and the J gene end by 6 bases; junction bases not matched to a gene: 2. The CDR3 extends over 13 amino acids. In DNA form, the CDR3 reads TGCGCCAGCAGGGGACAGGGTCCCGGGGAGCTGTTTTTT. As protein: CASRGQGPGELFF.

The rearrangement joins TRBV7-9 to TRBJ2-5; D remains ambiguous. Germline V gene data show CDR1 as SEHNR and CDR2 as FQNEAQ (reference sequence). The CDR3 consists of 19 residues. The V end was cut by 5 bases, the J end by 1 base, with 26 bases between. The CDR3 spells CASSEASLASGWTQETQYF. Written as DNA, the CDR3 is TGTGCCAGCAGCGAAGCCTCCTTAGCTAGTGGGTGGACCCAAGAGACCCAGTACTTC.

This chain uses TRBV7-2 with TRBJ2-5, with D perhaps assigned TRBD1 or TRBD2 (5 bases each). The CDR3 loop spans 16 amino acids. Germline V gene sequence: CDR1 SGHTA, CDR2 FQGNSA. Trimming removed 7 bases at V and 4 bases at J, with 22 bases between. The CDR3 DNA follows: TGTGCCAGCAACCCAGGTGGGGGAGTACTCGGAGAGACCCAGTACTTC. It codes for CASNPGGGVLGETQYF.

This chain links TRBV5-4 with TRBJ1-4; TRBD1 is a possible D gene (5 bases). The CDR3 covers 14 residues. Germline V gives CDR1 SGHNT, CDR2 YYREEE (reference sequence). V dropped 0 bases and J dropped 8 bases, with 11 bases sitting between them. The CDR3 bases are TGTGCCAGCAGCTTGGGGCAGGGAGGGGAAAAACTGTTTTTT. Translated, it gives CASSLGQGGEKLFF.

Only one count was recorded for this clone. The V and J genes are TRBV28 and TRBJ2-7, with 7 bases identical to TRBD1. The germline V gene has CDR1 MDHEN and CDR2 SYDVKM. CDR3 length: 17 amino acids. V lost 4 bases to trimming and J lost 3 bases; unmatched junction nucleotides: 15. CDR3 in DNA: TGTGCCAGCAGTTCAGGGGGATCATTTTCTATAAACTACGAGCAGTACTTC. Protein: CASSSGGSFSINYEQYF.

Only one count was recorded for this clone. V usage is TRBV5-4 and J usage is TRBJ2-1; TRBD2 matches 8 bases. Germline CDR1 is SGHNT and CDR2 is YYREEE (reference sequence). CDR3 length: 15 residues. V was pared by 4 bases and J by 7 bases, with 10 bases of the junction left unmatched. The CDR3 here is CASSQTAGASNEQFF. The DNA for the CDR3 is TGTGCCAGCAGCCAGACAGCGGGAGCTAGTAATGAGCAGTTCTTC. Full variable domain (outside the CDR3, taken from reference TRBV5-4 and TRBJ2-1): ETGVTQSPTHLIKTRGQQVTLRCSSQSGHNTVSWYQQALGQGPQFIFQYYREEENGRGNFPPRFSGLQFPNYSSELNVNALELDDSALYLCASSQTAGASNEQFFGPGTRLTVL.